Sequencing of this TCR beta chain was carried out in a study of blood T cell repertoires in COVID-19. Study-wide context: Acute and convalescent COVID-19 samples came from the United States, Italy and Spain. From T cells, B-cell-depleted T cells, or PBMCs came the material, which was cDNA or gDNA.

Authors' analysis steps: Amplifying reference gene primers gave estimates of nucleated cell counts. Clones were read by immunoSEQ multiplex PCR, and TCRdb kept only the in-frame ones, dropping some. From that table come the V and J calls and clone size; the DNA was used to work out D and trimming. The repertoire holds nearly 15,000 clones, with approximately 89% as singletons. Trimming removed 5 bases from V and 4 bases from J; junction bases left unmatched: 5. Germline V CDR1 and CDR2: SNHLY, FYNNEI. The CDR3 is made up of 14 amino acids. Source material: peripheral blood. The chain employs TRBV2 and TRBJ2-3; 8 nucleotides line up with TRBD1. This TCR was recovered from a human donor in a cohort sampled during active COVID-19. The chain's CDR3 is CASSSDRVADTQYF. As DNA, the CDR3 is TGTGCCAGCAGTTCGGACAGGGTTGCAGATACGCAGTATTTT.